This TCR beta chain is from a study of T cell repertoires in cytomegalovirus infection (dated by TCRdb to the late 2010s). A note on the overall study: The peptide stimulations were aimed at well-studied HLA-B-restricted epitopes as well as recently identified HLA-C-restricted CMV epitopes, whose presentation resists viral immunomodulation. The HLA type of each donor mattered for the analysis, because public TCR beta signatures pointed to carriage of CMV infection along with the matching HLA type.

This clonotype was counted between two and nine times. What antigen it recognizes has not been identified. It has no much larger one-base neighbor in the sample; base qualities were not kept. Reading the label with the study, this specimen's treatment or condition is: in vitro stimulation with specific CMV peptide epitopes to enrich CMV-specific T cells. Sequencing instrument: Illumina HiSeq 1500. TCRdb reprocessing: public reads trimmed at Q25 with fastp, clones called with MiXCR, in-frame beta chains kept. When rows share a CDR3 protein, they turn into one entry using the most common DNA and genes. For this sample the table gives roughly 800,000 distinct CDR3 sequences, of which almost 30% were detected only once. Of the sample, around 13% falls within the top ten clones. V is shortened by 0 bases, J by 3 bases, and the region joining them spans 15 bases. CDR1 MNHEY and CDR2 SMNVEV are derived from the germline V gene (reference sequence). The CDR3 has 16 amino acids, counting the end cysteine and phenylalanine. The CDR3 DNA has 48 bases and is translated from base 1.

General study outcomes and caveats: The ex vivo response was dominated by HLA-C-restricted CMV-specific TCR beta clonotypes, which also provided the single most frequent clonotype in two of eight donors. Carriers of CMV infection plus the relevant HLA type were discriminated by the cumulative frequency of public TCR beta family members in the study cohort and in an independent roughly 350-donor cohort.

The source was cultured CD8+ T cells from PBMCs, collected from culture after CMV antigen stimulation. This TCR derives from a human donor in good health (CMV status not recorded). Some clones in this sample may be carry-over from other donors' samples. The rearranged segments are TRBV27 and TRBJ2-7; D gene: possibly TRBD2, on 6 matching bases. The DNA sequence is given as TGTGCCAGCAGTTTATCTGGAGGGTATCTCCTCTACGAGCAGTACTTC. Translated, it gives CASSLSGGYLLYEQYF.